A single sample is the source of the 31 T cell receptor beta chains below, sequenced in a study of vaccination and CD4 T cells after COVID-19. These receptors have no identified antigens. Sequence data for DNA of cultured CD4+ T cells were generated by the Oncomine TCR Beta short-read assay. Each CDR3 protein is one row after TCRdb ran MiXCR on the PCR reads. The sample contains 5,500 to 8,000 distinct CDR3 sequences, around 53% of which appear only once. Treatment in this sample: roughly 11-day PBMC culture with coronavirus spike peptide pools or control peptides (ViraFEST assay). CD4+ T lymphocytes from the unexposed donor were collected before the COVID-19 pandemic (2011-2018). What was sequenced was CD4+ T cells from blood, cultured in vitro. These receptors were taken from a human donor in good health.

V and J are TRBV20-1 and TRBJ2-3; D perhaps matches TRBD2 (6 bases). Germline CDR1 and CDR2: DFQATT and SNEGSKA (reference sequence). V lost 0 bases and J 2 bases, leaving 12 bases between the germline ends. The CDR3 runs 15 residues. The DNA of the CDR3 is TGCAGTGCTAGAGAAATGAGGCGGGACACAGATACGCAGTATTTT. Encoded protein: CSAREMRRDTDTQYF.

The chain employs TRBV6-5 and TRBJ2-5; 9 nucleotides match TRBD2. The V gene's germline CDR1 is MNHEY and CDR2 SVGAGI. With V trimmed by 2 bases and J by 2 bases, 12 bases remained unmatched. The CDR3 is made up of 18 amino acids. The CDR3 sequence: CASSYSLLTSGMQETQYF. The DNA of the CDR3 is TGTGCCAGCAGTTACAGTCTTTTGACTAGCGGAATGCAAGAGACCCAGTACTTC.

This chain connects TRBV4-3 to TRBJ2-7, with TRBD2 matching over 9 bases. CDR3 length equals 22 residues. In germline, CDR1 is LGHNA, CDR2 YSLEER. Trimming took 1 base from V and 0 from J; bases not matched to a gene: 22. CDR3 loop: CASSQAEAWRILASGNSYEQYF. The CDR3 coding sequence is TGCGCCAGCAGCCAAGCAGAAGCGTGGAGGATACTAGCTAGCGGGAACTCCTACGAGCAGTACTTC.

This rearrangement joins TRBV5-1 to TRBJ2-7; TRBD1 agrees at 7 bases. Germline loops: CDR1 SGHRS, CDR2 YFSETQ. The ends lost 0 bases at V and 5 bases at J; junction bases unmatched: 5. The CDR3 runs to 14 residues. DNA of the CDR3: TGCGCCAGCAGCTTGGAAGGGACAGCCGACGAGCAGTACTTC. It yields the protein CASSLEGTADEQYF.

This clonotype was seen only a few times. The chain couples TRBV6-5 to TRBJ2-5; D perhaps matches TRBD1 (6 bases). V dropped 0 bases and J dropped 4 bases, with 12 bases sitting between them. This CDR3 is built from 15 residues. Germline CDR1 is MNHEY and CDR2 is SVGAGI. The CDR3 reads CASSYSPAGVETQYF. CDR3 DNA sequence: TGTGCCAGCAGTTACTCACCGGCAGGGGTAGAGACCCAGTACTTC.

This sequence joins TRBV12-3 or TRBV12-4 and TRBJ1-1, with 8 bases identical to TRBD1. Trimming took 6 bases from V and 1 from J; bases not matched to a gene: 4. The CDR3 has 14 residues. CDR3 sequence: CASRTGTGNTEAFF. In DNA form, the CDR3 reads TGTGCCAGCAGGACCGGGACAGGGAACACTGAAGCTTTCTTT.

This clonotype was detected a few times. J is TRBJ1-2 and V is TRBV6-1; D is uncertain. V was pared by 6 bases and J by 2 bases, with 7 bases between. Per germline, CDR1 MNHNS and CDR2 SASEGT. The CDR3 spans 12 residues. The DNA of the CDR3 is TGTGCCAGCAGCCCCAGCAACTATGGCTACACCTTC. Encoded protein: CASSPSNYGYTF.

This sequence joins TRBV6-1 and TRBJ1-1, with D possibly being TRBD1 (5 bases). The length of the CDR3 is 13 residues. V dropped 11 bases and J dropped 4 bases, with 17 bases sitting between them. Germline values: CDR1 MNHNS, CDR2 SASEGT. CDR3 sequence reads: CAAIRGESTEAFF. In DNA form, the CDR3 reads TGTGCCGCCATTCGGGGCGAGAGCACTGAAGCTTTCTTT.

This chain uses TRBV20-1 with TRBJ2-3, with a tentative D call TRBD1 (5 bases). The end of the DNA fits TRBJ1-5 better, so the J call may be wrong. CDR1 and CDR2 from the germline V gene are DFQATT and SNEGSKA (reference sequence). The CDR3 covers 14 residues. This CDR3 is CSAGTSGRTDTQHF. CDR3 in DNA: TGCAGTGCTGGGACTAGCGGACGCACAGATACGCAGCATTTT.

In its sample, this clonotype was seen a few times. The chain has TRBV6-1 and TRBJ1-2; 8 nucleotides align to TRBD1. The CDR3 covers 15 residues. Germline CDR1 and CDR2: MNHNS and SASEGT. The V segment lost 5 bases and the J segment 8 bases; nucleotides outside the gene matches: 13. The CDR3 is CASSTLTGDFGGYTF. The CDR3 region has the DNA TGTGCCAGCAGTACATTGACAGGGGATTTCGGGGGCTACACCTTC.

The chain employs TRBV6-1 and TRBJ2-5; 9 positions match TRBD2. The CDR3 has 15 amino acids. CDR1 and CDR2 (germline): MNHNS, SASEGT. With V trimmed by 8 bases and J by 5 bases, 12 bases remained unmatched. CDR3 loop: CASRMAGGLLETQYF. The CDR3 region has the DNA TGTGCCAGCCGGATGGCGGGGGGGCTTCTGGAGACCCAGTACTTC.

This clonotype was counted between two and nine times. This sequence joins TRBV27 and TRBJ2-1; 9 bases align to TRBD2. The CDR3 has 16 residues. Germline CDR1 reads MNHEY; CDR2 reads SMNVEV (reference sequence). The ends lost 5 bases at V and 7 bases at J; junction bases unmatched: 12. The DNA for the CDR3 is TGTGCCAGCAGTCCGCTCAGAGCGGGAGGATTTAATGAGCAGTTCTTC. It specifies CASSPLRAGGFNEQFF.

This sequence joins TRBV30 and TRBJ1-2; D ambiguous. The V gene's germline CDR1 is GTSNPN and CDR2 SVGIG (reference sequence). The CDR3 has 14 residues. Trimming removed 0 bases at V and 1 base at J, with 9 bases between. CDR3 sequence (DNA): TGTGCCTGGAGTGTAGGCAAAGTTAACTATGGCTACACCTTC. Its protein is CAWSVGKVNYGYTF.

This clonotype has just a few counts. The V call is TRBV7-2, the J call TRBJ2-2; TRBD1 is a possible D gene (6 bases). Germline values: CDR1 SGHTA, CDR2 FQGNSA. Trimming removed 5 bases from V and 5 bases from J, with 9 bases in between. This CDR3 has 13 residues. The CDR3 DNA sequence: TGTGCCAGCAGCCAGAGGGGGACCGGGGAGCTGTTTTTT. This encodes CASSQRGTGELFF.

The chain combines TRBV7-8 with TRBJ2-1; 8 nucleotides line up with TRBD2. The CDR3 runs 15 residues. V lost 6 bases, J lost 2 bases, and 6 bases stayed unmatched. Per germline, CDR1 SGHVS and CDR2 FQNEAQ. DNA for the CDR3: TGTGCCAGCAGTCAGGGACTAGTAGCCTACAATGAGCAGTTCTTC. This sequence encodes CASSQGLVAYNEQFF.

The J gene is TRBJ2-1, the V gene TRBV5-1, with D perhaps TRBD1 (5 bases). Trimming shortened V by 0 bases and J by 5 bases, and 9 bases separated the two germline ends. Germline V gene lookup returns CDR1 SGHRS and CDR2 YFSETQ. CDR3 size: 14 residues. CDR3 sequence: CASSLAIGDNEQFF. CDR3 nucleotides: TGCGCCAGCAGCTTGGCTATAGGGGACAATGAGCAGTTCTTC.

The chain uses TRBV7-9 and TRBJ2-1, with D possibly matching TRBD1 (6 bases). V lost 5 bases and J lost 8, with 28 bases in between. This CDR3 spans 18 amino acids. Germline CDR1 reads SEHNR; CDR2 reads FQNEAQ (reference sequence). The CDR3 nucleotides read TGTGCCAGCAGCGGAAGGGGGACCCCGCGCGGCCATGGCGATGAGCAGTTCTTC. Encoded protein: CASSGRGTPRGHGDEQFF.

This chain links TRBV6-2 or TRBV6-3 with TRBJ1-1, with D unclear. V was clipped by 0 bases and J by 1 base, with 6 bases between them. The CDR3 extends over 14 amino acids. Germline loops: CDR1 MNHEY, CDR2 SVGEGT. Written as DNA, the CDR3 is TGTGCCAGCAGTTACTCAGGCGGGAACACTGAAGCTTTCTTT. It encodes CASSYSGGNTEAFF.

The chain has TRBV30 and TRBJ2-5; tentative D call: TRBD2 (6 bases). The length of the CDR3 is 13 residues. CDR1 is GTSNPN and CDR2 is SVGIG in the germline V gene (reference sequence). Trimming removed 4 bases at V and 2 bases at J, with 11 bases between. DNA of the CDR3: TGTGCCTGGAACTGGGGGGATCAAGAGACCCAGTACTTC. The encoded protein is CAWNWGDQETQYF.

The chain employs TRBV19 and TRBJ2-4, with a possible D match to TRBD2 (5 bases). V dropped 6 bases and J dropped 6 bases, with 12 bases sitting between them. The germline gives CDR1 LNHDA, CDR2 SQIVND (reference sequence). There are 13 residues in the CDR3. CDR3 coding DNA: TGTGCCAGTAGCCAAGACCGGGGAAACATTCAGTACTTC. Protein sequence: CASSQDRGNIQYF.

This clonotype was counted a single time. The chain has TRBV20-1 and TRBJ1-2; a possible D gene is TRBD1 (6 bases). The V end lost 6 bases, the J end lost 5 bases, and 19 bases lay between the germline ends. The germline CDR1 and CDR2 sequences are DFQATT and SNEGSKA (reference sequence). The CDR3 loop spans 14 amino acids. The CDR3 nucleotides are TGCAGTGCCAAGGACAGCAAGATAATTTATGGCTACACCTTC. This translates into CSAKDSKIIYGYTF.

This chain uses TRBV20-1 with TRBJ1-3; D is ambiguous. Germline-derived CDR1 and CDR2 are DFQATT and SNEGSKA (reference sequence). This CDR3 comprises 13 residues. Trimming took 3 bases from V and 2 from J, leaving 8 bases between them. CDR3 amino acids: CSASRSTGNTIYF. For the CDR3, the DNA is TGCAGTGCTAGCCGGAGCACTGGAAACACCATATATTTT.

Only one count was recorded for this clonotype. J is TRBJ1-5 and V is TRBV7-2, with D perhaps TRBD1 (5 bases). Trimming left V 2 bases short and J 1 base short, with 12 bases between. CDR1 and CDR2 from the germline V gene are SGHTA and FQGNSA. The CDR3 contains 16 residues. The CDR3 spells CASSLWWGLSNQPQHF. In nucleotides, the CDR3 is TGTGCCAGCAGCTTATGGTGGGGGTTAAGCAATCAGCCCCAGCATTTT.

The rearrangement uses TRBV24-1 and TRBJ2-5; 8 bases agree with TRBD1. The CDR3 spans 14 residues. Germline-derived CDR1 and CDR2 are KGHDR and SFDVKD. V dropped 8 bases and J dropped 7; count of bases not matched to a gene: 11. As DNA, the CDR3 is TGTGCCACCACCGATCGGGGACAGGCGGGGACCCAGTACTTC. This codes for CATTDRGQAGTQYF.

This clonotype was detected a few times. The chain has TRBV20-1 and TRBJ2-5, with TRBD2 matching 9 bases. V trimming: 2 bases; J trimming: 2 bases; junction bases outside the gene matches: 12. There are 17 residues in the CDR3. Germline values: CDR1 DFQATT, CDR2 SNEGSKA (reference sequence). In DNA, the CDR3 is TGCAGTGCTAGACCCCCCTTCCAGCGGGGGGTACAAGAGACCCAGTACTTC. It is translated as CSARPPFQRGVQETQYF.

This rearrangement joins TRBV7-8 to TRBJ2-1, with D tentatively TRBD1 (6 bases). The CDR3 is 15 residues long. CDR1 is SGHVS and CDR2 is FQNEAQ in the germline V gene. Between the trimmed V and J ends, which lost 4 bases and 4 bases, there was a span of 14 bases. CDR3 sequence (DNA): TGTGCCAGCAGCTCAAAAAGAACAGGGTACAATGAGCAGTTCTTC. It specifies CASSSKRTGYNEQFF.

The J gene is TRBJ1-2, the V gene TRBV7-9, with D possibly matching TRBD1 (6 bases). Germline V gene lookup returns CDR1 SEHNR and CDR2 FQNEAQ (reference sequence). CDR3 size: 14 residues. V was cut by 5 bases and J by 4 bases, with 14 bases left in between. CDR3 loop: CASSPSGGLYGYTF. In DNA, the CDR3 is TGTGCCAGCAGCCCCTCGGGGGGGCTCTATGGCTACACCTTC. Supplemented by reference TRBV7-9 and TRBJ1-2, the full variable domain reads DTGVSQNPRHKITKRGQNVTFRCDPISEHNRLYWYRQTLGQGPEFLTYFQNEAQLEKSRLLSDRFSAERPKGSFSTLEIQRTEQGDSAMYLCASSPSGGLYGYTFGSGTRLTVV.

The V gene is TRBV7-9, the J gene TRBJ1-5, with D unresolved. The V end was cut by 2 bases, the J end by 5 bases, with 10 bases between. The CDR3 loop spans 14 amino acids. Germline CDR1 is SEHNR and CDR2 is FQNEAQ (reference sequence). DNA of the CDR3: TGTGCCAGCAGCTTAAGTACCGGGGATCAGCCCCAGCATTTT. It specifies CASSLSTGDQPQHF.

This clonotype showed up just a few times. The CDR3 spells CSASDLTFNNSPLHF. The CDR3 DNA reads as TGCAGTGCCTCTGACCTGACATTCAATAATTCACCCCTCCACTTT. V gene TRBV20-1 combines with J gene TRBJ1-6; no reliable D call. The V and J ends lost 6 bases and 5 bases respectively, with 17 bases between them. Germline CDR1 reads DFQATT; CDR2 reads SNEGSKA (reference sequence). This CDR3 contains 15 residues.

The rearrangement uses TRBV4-1 and TRBJ2-5, with TRBD2 identical over 11 bases. V lost 4 bases to trimming and J lost 0 bases; unmatched junction nucleotides: 4. This CDR3 has 16 residues. Germline CDR1 MGHRA, CDR2 YSYEKL. The CDR3 spells CASSPGTSGYQETQYF. The DNA of the CDR3 is TGCGCCAGCAGCCCAGGGACTAGCGGCTACCAAGAGACCCAGTACTTC.

The rearrangement links TRBV6-1 to TRBJ2-1, with 8 bases identical to TRBD1. Trimming removed 6 bases from V and 3 bases from J; junction bases left unmatched: 19. This CDR3 is built from 19 residues. Per the germline V gene, CDR1 is MNHNS and CDR2 is SASEGT. CDR3 protein: CASSGWQGAQPIIYNEQFF. DNA of the CDR3: TGTGCCAGCAGCGGTTGGCAGGGGGCTCAACCGATAATCTACAATGAGCAGTTCTTC.